The rows below give T cell receptor beta chains drawn from one sample of a study of blood T cell repertoires in COVID-19. Generated by immunoSEQ multiplex PCR, the TCRdb table keeps only in-frame clones and is missing some. In the table there are 150,000 to 200,000 clones, approximately 90% of which are singletons. Sequenced sample: PBMCs or T cells enriched from blood (not recorded which). Every receptor here comes from a woman aged 50 to 60 who had recovered from COVID-19. Each CDR3 is given with its conserved first and last residue. Each record gives: D gene, clone size, J gene, V gene, CDR3 protein, CDR3 DNA. A D gene is named only where the DNA matches it firmly. Clone size is shown for a subset of rows, as once, few, many or a class of expanded clone.

-,-,TRBJ1-2,TRBV19,CASSLAGASGYTF,TGTGCCAGTAGTCTAGCAGGGGCTTCGGGCTACACCTTC
-,-,TRBJ1-4,TRBV6-5,CASSYSTANEKLFF,TGTGCCAGCAGTTACTCGACAGCTAATGAAAAACTGTTTTTT
-,-,TRBJ1-1,TRBV29-1,CSVSGNTEAFF,TGCAGCGTTTCCGGGAACACTGAAGCTTTCTTT
-,once,TRBJ1-1,TRBV19,CASSSWPGEAFF,TGTGCCAGTAGTAGTTGGCCGGGGGAAGCTTTCTTT
TRBD1,-,TRBJ2-1,TRBV5-1,CASSLGVRQGINNEQFF,TGCGCCAGCAGCTTGGGGGTACGACAGGGGATTAACAATGAGCAGTTCTTC
TRBD1,few,TRBJ1-2,TRBV6-5,CASSYEGAPFYGYTF,TGTGCCAGCAGTTACGAGGGGGCCCCCTTCTATGGCTACACCTTC
-,-,TRBJ2-7,TRBV9,CASSVGLGLVEQYF,TGTGCCAGCAGCGTAGGACTAGGGTTGGTCGAGCAGTACTTC
TRBD1,-,TRBJ1-3,TRBV30,CAWSVFPSLISGTATLGNTIYF,TGTGCCTGGAGTGTATTCCCCAGTCTTATCTCCGGGACAGCAACCCTTGGAAACACCATATATTTT
TRBD2,-,TRBJ2-7,TRBV12-3/TRBV12-4,CASSLLAGNEQYF,TGTGCCAGCAGTTTATTAGCGGGGAACGAGCAGTACTTC
-,-,TRBJ1-2,TRBV27,CASSLFGVDGYTF,TGTGCCAGCAGTTTATTCGGGGTGGATGGCTACACCTTC
TRBD1,once,TRBJ1-2,TRBV15,CATRTGRSRGYTF,TGTGCCACTCGGACAGGGAGATCGCGTGGCTACACCTTC
-,-,TRBJ1-1,TRBV6-4,CASSDGQENTEAFF,TGTGCCAGCAGTGACGGGCAGGAGAACACTGAAGCTTTCTTT
TRBD1,-,TRBJ1-1,TRBV9,CASSPLTGPTEAFF,TGTGCCAGCAGCCCCCTGACAGGGCCCACTGAAGCTTTCTTT
-,-,TRBJ1-6,TRBV9,CASSVANNSPLHF,TGTGCCAGCAGCGTAGCTAATAATTCACCCCTCCACTTT
-,-,TRBJ1-2,TRBV3-1/TRBV3-2,CASSQVLDGRYGYTF,TGTGCCAGCAGCCAAGTTCTAGACGGCCGCTATGGCTACACCTTC
TRBD1,-,TRBJ2-2,TRBV23-1,CASGQGSNTGELFF,TGCGCCAGTGGACAGGGGTCGAACACCGGGGAGCTGTTTTTT
TRBD1,-,TRBJ1-1,TRBV9,CASSEQGVGTEAFF,TGTGCCAGCAGCGAACAGGGGGTAGGCACTGAAGCTTTCTTT
-,few,TRBJ1-2,TRBV4-3,CASSQDRTALYGYTF,TGCGCCAGCAGCCAAGATAGGACAGCCCTTTATGGCTACACCTTC
-,-,TRBJ1-5,TRBV5-6,CASSFYRTGRSNQPQHF,TGTGCCAGCAGCTTCTATCGGACCGGGAGATCCAATCAGCCCCAGCATTTT
-,-,TRBJ1-5,TRBV7-9,CASSRRVNQPQHF,TGTGCCAGCAGTCGTAGAGTCAATCAGCCCCAGCATTTT
-,-,TRBJ1-2,TRBV2,CGGGRANYGYTF,TGTGGAGGGGGAAGAGCTAACTATGGCTACACCTTC
-,-,TRBJ2-3,TRBV19,CASSISVNPYSTDTQYF,TGTGCCAGTAGTATCTCGGTCAACCCGTATAGCACAGATACGCAGTATTTT
TRBD1,-,TRBJ2-7,TRBV6-5,CASSYSGRGQLYEQYF,TGTGCCAGCAGTTACTCTGGCAGGGGGCAATTATACGAGCAGTACTTC
TRBD2,-,TRBJ2-1,TRBV7-6,CASSGSAGGFNNEQFF,TGTGCCAGCAGCGGTTCGGCGGGGGGATTTAACAATGAGCAGTTCTTC
-,few,TRBJ1-5,TRBV7-9,CASSRFSQPQHF,TGTGCCAGCAGCCGTTTTAGTCAGCCCCAGCATTTT
-,-,TRBJ1-1,TRBV6-2/TRBV6-3,CASSYRSQGLGNTEAFF,TGTGCCAGCAGTTACAGGTCCCAGGGGCTGGGGAACACTGAAGCTTTCTTT
TRBD1,few,TRBJ2-3,TRBV2,CASMSGQGGTDTQYF,TGTGCCAGCATGTCGGGACAGGGGGGCACAGATACGCAGTATTTT
-,-,TRBJ1-1,TRBV18,CASSPSQATTGAFF,TGTGCCAGCTCACCGAGTCAGGCGACCACTGGGGCTTTCTTT
TRBD1,-,TRBJ2-7,TRBV5-1,CASSKGQDPGYEQYF,TGCGCCAGCAGCAAGGGACAGGACCCGGGCTACGAGCAGTACTTC
-,-,TRBJ1-2,TRBV27,CASSSQRPIRHRANYGYTF,TGTGCCAGCAGTTCCCAGCGGCCAATTCGACACAGAGCTAACTATGGCTACACCTTC
TRBD1,-,TRBJ1-6,TRBV9,CASSVTSTGGSYNSPLHF,TGTGCCAGCAGCGTAACATCGACAGGGGGCTCCTATAATTCACCCCTCCACTTT
-,-,TRBJ2-2,TRBV27,CASSRNGRDTGELFF,TGTGCCAGCAGTCGCAACGGCAGGGACACCGGGGAGCTGTTTTTT
-,-,TRBJ1-2,TRBV7-2,CASSPAQAGGYTF,TGTGCCAGCAGCCCTGCTCAGGCCGGTGGCTACACCTTC
TRBD1,-,TRBJ1-5,TRBV7-6,CASSSTGTGVQPQHF,TGTGCCAGCAGCTCGACCGGGACAGGGGTTCAGCCCCAGCATTTT
-,-,TRBJ2-7,TRBV6-5,CASSYTQGTYEQYF,TGTGCCAGCAGTTACACACAGGGTACCTACGAGCAGTACTTC
-,-,TRBJ2-2,TRBV10-3,CAISVGHGTGELFF,TGTGCCATCAGTGTGGGACATGGCACCGGGGAGCTGTTTTTT
TRBD2,-,TRBJ2-3,TRBV7-3,CASSFSGAVTDTQYF,TGTGCCAGCAGCTTTAGCGGGGCGGTCACAGATACGCAGTATTTT
-,once,TRBJ1-1,TRBV18,CATQAWGGTEAFF,TGTGCCACCCAAGCCTGGGGGGGGACTGAAGCTTTCTTT
-,once,TRBJ2-1,TRBV20-1,CSASRSQGMSEQFF,TGCAGTGCTAGTCGGAGCCAGGGTATGAGTGAGCAGTTCTTC
-,once,TRBJ1-1,TRBV18,CASSQGRNTEAFF,TGTGCCAGCTCACAGGGGCGGAACACTGAAGCTTTCTTT
TRBD1,-,TRBJ1-2,TRBV27,CASSPSGGFDYGYTF,TGTGCCAGCAGCCCCTCAGGGGGCTTCGACTATGGCTACACCTTC
TRBD2,-,TRBJ2-2,TRBV27,CASSTQTSGGTGELFF,TGTGCCAGCAGCACCCAGACTAGCGGAGGTACCGGGGAGCTGTTTTTT
-,-,TRBJ2-7,TRBV5-6,CASSLAAGLYEQYF,TGTGCCAGCAGCTTGGCTGCAGGGCTCTACGAGCAGTACTTC
TRBD2,-,TRBJ2-3,TRBV10-2,CASSDPQGLAGRTDTQYF,TGCGCCAGCAGTGACCCCCAGGGACTAGCGGGGCGGACAGATACGCAGTATTTT
-,-,TRBJ2-1,TRBV19,CASSLRPGSNNEQFF,TGTGCCAGTAGTCTCCGACCGGGTTCCAACAATGAGCAGTTCTTC
TRBD1,few,TRBJ1-3,TRBV7-2,CASSLGTGGGNTIYF,TGTGCCAGCAGCTTAGGGACAGGGGGTGGAAACACCATATATTTT
-,-,TRBJ2-3,TRBV27,CASSFSTGGDTDTQYF,TGTGCCAGCAGTTTTTCTACAGGGGGGGACACAGATACGCAGTATTTT
TRBD2,-,TRBJ2-2,TRBV11-2,CASSPLAGGTGELFF,TGTGCCAGCAGCCCGCTAGCGGGCGGGACCGGGGAGCTGTTTTTT
TRBD1,-,TRBJ1-5,TRBV24-1,CATSDQTGGNQPQHF,TGTGCCACCAGTGACCAGACAGGGGGTAATCAGCCCCAGCATTTT
TRBD2,-,TRBJ2-1,TRBV4-2,CASSQELGLAGSREQFF,TGTGCCAGCAGCCAAGAATTAGGGCTAGCGGGGTCTCGTGAGCAGTTCTTC
-,-,TRBJ1-3,TRBV5-1,CASSLGQATSGNTIYF,TGCGCCAGCAGCTTGGGACAGGCCACCTCTGGAAACACCATATATTTT
-,-,TRBJ2-1,TRBV29-1,CSETRVSNWNEQFF,TGCAGCGAAACCCGGGTCTCAAATTGGAATGAGCAGTTCTTC
TRBD2,-,TRBJ2-1,TRBV6-5,CASSYLPGGNEQFF,TGTGCCAGCAGTTACCTCCCCGGGGGGAATGAGCAGTTCTTC
TRBD2,-,TRBJ2-3,TRBV10-2,CASRGTSGGGTDTQYF,TGCGCCAGCAGGGGGACTAGCGGGGGGGGCACAGATACGCAGTATTTT
-,-,TRBJ2-7,TRBV12-3/TRBV12-4,CASSRLRGSEQYF,TGTGCCAGCAGCCGCTTACGGGGGAGCGAGCAGTACTTC
-,-,TRBJ2-5,TRBV4-1,CASSQARGETQYF,TGCGCCAGCAGCCAAGCGCGGGGAGAGACCCAGTACTTC
-,-,TRBJ2-4,TRBV3-1/TRBV3-2,CASSPGRVAKNIQYF,TGTGCCAGCAGCCCGGGAAGGGTAGCCAAAAACATTCAGTACTTC